The source of this T cell receptor beta chain is a study of monozygotic twins with cystic fibrosis. The CDR3 totals 14 residues. From germline, CDR1 is SGDLS and CDR2 YYNGEE. Trimming took off 2 bases at V and 0 bases at J, with 9 bases between the two ends. This table comes from immunoSEQ multiplex PCR, and its TCRdb copy is limited to in-frame clones, with some not included. The sample contains over 9,500 clones, roughly 85% of which appear only once. Overall study findings and caveats: J usage was most co-twin-similar in 8 of 16 pairs, V in 13. Monozygotic CF twin pairs shared significantly more nucleotide-identical clonotypes than unrelated CF individuals did. In this small cohort, shared CDR3 numbers showed no association with age, concordance or disease severity. Median Simpson clonality of approximately 0.0088 suggested naive T cells predominated.

Comments on this clone: Its specificity is unknown.

The origin of this receptor is a man between 18 and 29 years old with cystic fibrosis. Sequenced material: blood. The J gene is TRBJ2-7, the V gene TRBV9, with D perhaps matching TRBD2 (6 bases). CDR3 in amino acids: CASSVTGSSYEQYF. The CDR3 nucleotides are TGTGCCAGCAGCGTCACCGGGAGCTCCTACGAGCAGTACTTC.